The 13 T cell receptor beta chains below come from one sample, sequenced in a study of neoadjuvant anti-PD-1 for oral cavity cancer. Method: immunoSEQ multiplex PCR; TCRdb's copy keeps in-frame clones and lacks some. The sample consists of more than 13,000 clones, less than 85% of them appearing once. The sample was PBMCs, taken before nivolumab (anti-PD-1) treatment. Source of these receptors: a person between 40 and 79 years old with oral cavity squamous cell carcinoma.

The rearrangement uses TRBV29-1 and TRBJ2-6; D not certain. The CDR3 contains 17 residues. V was trimmed by 6 bases and J by 0 bases, leaving 18 bases between them. Per germline, CDR1 SQVTM and CDR2 ANQGSEA. CDR3 region: CSVQLQRHPSGANVLTF. The CDR3 DNA is TGCAGCGTCCAACTTCAGAGACACCCCTCTGGGGCCAACGTCCTGACTTTC.

This clone was counted once. V and J are TRBV18 and TRBJ1-2; the D is unclear. V lost 0 bases to trimming and J lost 3 bases, with 14 bases between them. Germline V gene data show CDR1 as KGHSH and CDR2 as LQKENI. CDR3 length: 16 residues. CDR3 nucleotide sequence: TGTGCCAGCTCACCACCGGAGCGTCCCCCTTACTATGGCTACACCTTC. Its translation is CASSPPERPPYYGYTF.

This chain links TRBV6-6 with TRBJ1-6; D might be TRBD1 (5 bases). Trimming cost V 8 bases and J 6 bases, with 11 bases left between them. Germline V gene sequence: CDR1 MNHNY, CDR2 SVGAGI (reference sequence). The CDR3 covers 13 residues. The CDR3: CASLGDGNSPLHF. CDR3 nucleotide sequence: TGTGCCAGCCTGGGGGACGGTAATTCACCCCTCCACTTT.

This clone was observed a single time. This chain links TRBV7-6 with TRBJ2-1, with no clear D. Per germline, CDR1 SGHVS and CDR2 FNYEAQ. V gave up 1 base and J gave up 4 bases, with 8 bases separating them. The CDR3 is 14 amino acids. For the CDR3, the DNA is TGTGCCAGCAGCTTAGGCAGTGGGTACAATGAGCAGTTCTTC. The encoded protein is CASSLGSGYNEQFF.

This sequence joins TRBV28 and TRBJ1-3, with D perhaps matching TRBD1 (6 bases). The V and J ends lost 2 bases and 2 bases respectively, with 10 bases between them. The CDR3 spans 15 residues. Germline V gene sequence: CDR1 MDHEN, CDR2 SYDVKM. The CDR3 DNA reads as TGTGCCAGCAGTTTAACAGGGTATCCTGGAAACACCATATATTTT. Translating it yields CASSLTGYPGNTIYF.

The rearrangement joins TRBV6-1 to TRBJ2-1; no definite D call. The CDR3 consists of 15 residues. Germline values: CDR1 MNHNS, CDR2 SASEGT. The V and J ends lost 7 bases and 4 bases respectively, with 17 bases between them. CDR3 sequence: CASTLKGKVYNEQFF. The CDR3 DNA reads TGTGCCAGCACATTAAAGGGTAAGGTTTACAATGAGCAGTTCTTC.

The V and J genes are TRBV28 and TRBJ1-4; 7 bases are a match to TRBD1. Trimming took 4 bases from V and 3 from J; bases not matched to a gene: 5. CDR3 length: 15 amino acids. Per the germline V gene, CDR1 is MDHEN and CDR2 is SYDVKM. CDR3 amino acids: CASSYGTVSNEKLFF. CDR3 nucleotide sequence: TGTGCCAGCAGTTACGGGACAGTCTCTAATGAAAAACTGTTTTTT. The full variable domain, with the rest looked up from reference TRBV28 and TRBJ1-4, is DVKVTQSSRYLVKRTGEKVFLECVQDMDHENMFWYRQDPGLGLRLIYFSYDVKMKEKGDIPEGYSVSREKKERFSLILESASTNQTSMYLCASSYGTVSNEKLFFGSGTQLSVL.

The sample holds a few counts of this clone. The rearrangement uses TRBV7-2 and TRBJ1-2; D uncertain. The V gene's germline CDR1 is SGHTA and CDR2 FQGNSA. The CDR3 loop spans 12 amino acids. Trimming took 8 bases from V and 2 from J, leaving 9 bases between them. The CDR3 DNA reads TGTGCCAGCTCCCCGATCAACTATGGCTACACCTTC. It yields the protein CASSPINYGYTF.

The chain links TRBV5-6 to TRBJ1-5, with 9 nucleotides matching TRBD1. Trimming at V came to 4 bases and at J to 11 bases, leaving 13 bases not matched to a gene. Germline V CDR1 and CDR2: SGHDT, YYEEEE. CDR3 length: 15 amino acids. As DNA, the CDR3 is TGTGCCAGCAGCGCGAGGACAGGGGTCCGCAGGACCCAGCATTTT. This translates into CASSARTGVRRTQHF.

This clone was seen a single time. CDR3 amino acids: CASSLSRRQGAKNIQYF. DNA for the CDR3: TGTGCCAGCAGTTTATCCCGGCGACAGGGCGCCAAAAACATTCAGTACTTC. J is TRBJ2-4 and V is TRBV27, with 7 bases fitting TRBD1. There are 17 residues in the CDR3. CDR1 is MNHEY, CDR2 SMNVEV, per germline (reference sequence). The V segment lost 0 bases and the J segment 1 base; nucleotides outside the gene matches: 6.

This chain joins TRBV11-2 and TRBJ2-3; a weak D match, TRBD2 (5 bases). Trimming left V 1 base short and J 2 bases short, with 10 bases between. Germline CDR1 and CDR2: SGHAT and FQNNGV. The CDR3 loop spans 15 amino acids. CDR3 bases: TGTGCCAGCAGCTTAGCCCGGGATGCCACAGATACGCAGTATTTT. Translation: CASSLARDATDTQYF.

This clone is labeled as medium-sized (0.01 to 0.1%). The J gene is TRBJ1-2, the V gene TRBV2; D perhaps matches TRBD1 (5 bases). V was shortened by 6 bases and J by 2 bases, with 13 bases between the two germline ends. Germline V gene data show CDR1 as SNHLY and CDR2 as FYNNEI. The CDR3 sequence is 14 residues long. Here the CDR3 reads CASRRGGLNYGYTF. The CDR3 DNA reads TGTGCCAGCAGAAGGGGCGGACTAAACTATGGCTACACCTTC.

CDR3 protein: CASSSRTNTDTQYF. The CDR3 coding sequence is TGCGCCAGCAGCTCCCGGACTAACACAGATACGCAGTATTTT. J is TRBJ2-3 and V is TRBV5-1, with D tentatively TRBD2 (6 bases). Trimming removed 3 bases at V and 2 bases at J, with 10 bases between. Germline values: CDR1 SGHRS, CDR2 YFSETQ. The CDR3 contains 14 residues.